Listed below are T cell receptor beta chains from one sample, sequenced in a study of blood T cell repertoires in COVID-19. TCRdb keeps only in-frame clones here, not all; method: immunoSEQ multiplex PCR. The sample contains a few hundred thousand clones, over 75% of which appear only once. The specimen was PBMCs or T cells enriched from blood (not recorded which). The receptors were gathered from a man aged 25-40 years who had recovered from COVID-19. The CDR3 runs from the conserved cysteine through the conserved F or W. Fields, in order: V gene, J gene, clone size, D gene, CDR3 length, CDR3 protein, CDR3 DNA. A D gene is named only where the DNA matches it firmly. Where a row states a size, it is once, few, many or the class of an expanded clone; other rows omit it.

v_call: TRBV5-1; j_call: TRBJ2-2; clone_size: .; d_call: .; cdr3_length: 14; cdr3_aa: CASSLVQNTGELFF; cdr3_nt: TGCGCCAGCAGCTTGGTCCAGAACACCGGGGAGCTGTTTTTT
v_call: TRBV28; j_call: TRBJ1-1; clone_size: .; d_call: TRBD1; cdr3_length: 16; cdr3_aa: CASSLLSGGINTEAFF; cdr3_nt: TGTGCCAGCAGTTTATTATCAGGGGGAATTAACACTGAAGCTTTCTTT
v_call: TRBV27; j_call: TRBJ1-5; clone_size: .; d_call: .; cdr3_length: 13; cdr3_aa: CASSRRKPEPQHF; cdr3_nt: TGTGCCAGCAGTCGCAGGAAGCCAGAGCCCCAGCATTTT
v_call: TRBV25-1; j_call: TRBJ1-2; clone_size: .; d_call: .; cdr3_length: 14; cdr3_aa: CASSGLGHLDGYTF; cdr3_nt: TGTGCCAGCAGTGGTCTGGGACACTTAGACGGCTACACCTTC
v_call: TRBV7-9; j_call: TRBJ1-1; clone_size: .; d_call: .; cdr3_length: 13; cdr3_aa: CASSPGENTEAFF; cdr3_nt: TGTGCCAGCAGCCCGGGGGAGAACACTGAAGCTTTCTTT
v_call: TRBV7-6; j_call: TRBJ2-5; clone_size: .; d_call: TRBD2; cdr3_length: 16; cdr3_aa: CASSLATASGRETQYF; cdr3_nt: TGTGCCAGCAGCTTAGCGACGGCTAGCGGTCGAGAGACCCAGTACTTC
v_call: TRBV28; j_call: TRBJ1-6; clone_size: .; d_call: .; cdr3_length: 16; cdr3_aa: CASSSVRVISDSPLHF; cdr3_nt: TGTGCCAGCAGTTCGGTGAGGGTAATTAGTGATTCACCCCTCCACTTT
v_call: TRBV5-5; j_call: TRBJ2-7; clone_size: .; d_call: .; cdr3_length: 11; cdr3_aa: CASLQGGEQYF; cdr3_nt: TGTGCCAGCCTGCAGGGTGGCGAGCAGTACTTC
v_call: TRBV11-3; j_call: TRBJ2-4; clone_size: .; d_call: .; cdr3_length: 13; cdr3_aa: CASSFGEGDIQYF; cdr3_nt: TGTGCCAGCAGCTTTGGGGAGGGGGACATTCAGTACTTC
v_call: TRBV29-1; j_call: TRBJ2-2; clone_size: .; d_call: .; cdr3_length: 14; cdr3_aa: CSVGTAMNTGELFF; cdr3_nt: TGCAGCGTTGGGACTGCCATGAACACCGGGGAGCTGTTTTTT
v_call: TRBV12-5; j_call: TRBJ2-1; clone_size: once; d_call: .; cdr3_length: 15; cdr3_aa: CASGLFLQGFGEQFF; cdr3_nt: TGTGCTAGTGGTTTGTTCCTCCAGGGATTTGGTGAGCAGTTCTTC
v_call: TRBV30; j_call: TRBJ2-7; clone_size: .; d_call: TRBD1; cdr3_length: 15; cdr3_aa: CAWAPGTGGYYEQYF; cdr3_nt: TGTGCCTGGGCCCCGGGGACAGGGGGCTACTACGAGCAGTACTTC
v_call: TRBV19; j_call: TRBJ1-6; clone_size: .; d_call: TRBD1; cdr3_length: 18; cdr3_aa: CASSIGRTGQPLNSPLHF; cdr3_nt: TGTGCCAGTAGTATAGGCCGGACGGGACAGCCACTTAATTCACCCCTCCACTTT
v_call: TRBV6-5; j_call: TRBJ2-7; clone_size: .; d_call: TRBD2; cdr3_length: 14; cdr3_aa: CASRLSGGAVEQYF; cdr3_nt: TGTGCCAGCAGGCTCAGCGGGGGGGCGGTCGAGCAGTACTTC
v_call: TRBV6-2/TRBV6-3; j_call: TRBJ2-7; clone_size: .; d_call: TRBD1; cdr3_length: 16; cdr3_aa: CASSYPLGTGDYEQYF; cdr3_nt: TGTGCCAGCAGTTACCCCTTGGGGACAGGGGACTACGAGCAGTACTTC
v_call: TRBV7-8; j_call: TRBJ2-5; clone_size: .; d_call: TRBD1; cdr3_length: 15; cdr3_aa: CASSLRDRDQETQYF; cdr3_nt: TGTGCCAGCAGCCTGCGGGACAGGGATCAGGAGACCCAGTACTTC
v_call: TRBV5-5; j_call: TRBJ1-1; clone_size: .; d_call: .; cdr3_length: 15; cdr3_aa: CASSLGGRQSMWAFF; cdr3_nt: TGTGCCAGCAGCTTGGGGGGAAGACAGTCTATGTGGGCTTTCTTT
v_call: TRBV12-3/TRBV12-4; j_call: TRBJ2-3; clone_size: .; d_call: .; cdr3_length: 13; cdr3_aa: CASRSRLTDTQYF; cdr3_nt: TGTGCCAGCAGAAGTAGACTTACAGATACGCAGTATTTT
v_call: TRBV7-6; j_call: TRBJ2-3; clone_size: .; d_call: .; cdr3_length: 16; cdr3_aa: CASSPDGRALADTQYF; cdr3_nt: TGTGCCAGCAGCCCAGATGGACGGGCCTTAGCGGATACGCAGTATTTT